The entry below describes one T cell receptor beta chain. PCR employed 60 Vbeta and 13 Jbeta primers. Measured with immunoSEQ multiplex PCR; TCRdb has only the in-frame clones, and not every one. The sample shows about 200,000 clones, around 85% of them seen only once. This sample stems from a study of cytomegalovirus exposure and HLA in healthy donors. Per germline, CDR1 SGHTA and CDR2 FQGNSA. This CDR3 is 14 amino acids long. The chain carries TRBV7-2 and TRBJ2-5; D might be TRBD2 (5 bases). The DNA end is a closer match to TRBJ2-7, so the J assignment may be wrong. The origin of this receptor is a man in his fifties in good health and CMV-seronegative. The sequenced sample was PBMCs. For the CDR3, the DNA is TGTGCCAGCAGCTTAGGTGGTAGCGTTTACGAGCAGTACTTC. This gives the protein CASSLGGSVYEQYF.